Presented here are 31 T cell receptor beta chains from one specimen sequenced in a study of blood T cell repertoires in COVID-19. Libraries were prepared by immunoSEQ multiplex PCR; TCRdb keeps only in-frame clonotypes and omits some of them. Of hundreds of thousands of clones listed, 90% to 95% are singletons. The sample consisted of peripheral blood. Receptor source: a woman aged 18 to 35 who had recovered from COVID-19.

V gene TRBV19 combines with J gene TRBJ2-3; 12 bases match TRBD2. This CDR3 has 17 amino acids. V dropped 4 bases and J dropped 0; count of bases not matched to a gene: 5. CDR1 is LNHDA and CDR2 is SQIVND in the germline V gene (reference sequence). For the CDR3, the DNA is TGTGCCAGTAGTACCATTGGACTAGCGGGAAGCACAGATACGCAGTATTTT. It specifies CASSTIGLAGSTDTQYF.

This chain joins TRBV10-3 and TRBJ1-3; D ambiguous. Between the trimmed V and J ends, which lost 0 bases and 10 bases, there was a span of 22 bases. Germline CDR1 is ENHRY and CDR2 is SYGVKD. The CDR3 is made up of 17 amino acids. DNA for the CDR3: TGTGCCATCAGTGAGTCGGACGGAGGAAACAGATTTGGGACCATATATTTT. Protein product: CAISESDGGNRFGTIYF.

The rearrangement joins TRBV18 to TRBJ2-6, with D tentatively TRBD1 (6 bases). This CDR3 has 16 residues. Trimming left V 6 bases short and J 1 base short, with 13 bases between. Germline-derived CDR1 and CDR2 are KGHSH and LQKENI. The CDR3 protein is CASSRLTGSGANVLTF. In DNA, the CDR3 is TGTGCCAGCTCTCGACTTACAGGGTCTGGGGCCAACGTCCTGACTTTC.

The chain links TRBV10-3 to TRBJ1-1; no definite D call. Germline lookup yields CDR1 ENHRY and CDR2 SYGVKD. This CDR3 comprises 11 residues. V was shortened by 6 bases and J by 4 bases, with 6 bases between the two germline ends. DNA for the CDR3: TGTGCCATCAGAACCGGCACTGAAGCTTTCTTT. This sequence encodes CAIRTGTEAFF.

In this sample, this clone turned up once. The rearrangement joins TRBV4-1 to TRBJ1-6, with 7 bases fitting TRBD1. V lost 4 bases to trimming and J lost 9 bases; unmatched junction nucleotides: 9. Germline lookup yields CDR1 MGHRA and CDR2 YSYEKL. This CDR3 comprises 15 residues. The CDR3 DNA follows: TGCGCCAGCAGCCTCCCGGGACAGTCCTTTTCACCCCTCCACTTT. Encoded protein: CASSLPGQSFSPLHF.

This chain connects TRBV9 to TRBJ2-2, with 11 positions matching TRBD1. This CDR3 has 15 residues. The V gene's germline CDR1 is SGDLS and CDR2 YYNGEE. V trimming: 2 bases; J trimming: 7 bases; junction bases outside the gene matches: 4. CDR3 protein: CASSVGQGVVGELFF. CDR3 nucleotide sequence: TGTGCCAGCAGCGTGGGACAGGGGGTGGTCGGGGAGCTGTTTTTT.

CDR3 region: CASGTSGSSTDTQYF. The CDR3 region has the DNA TGTGCCAGCGGTACTAGCGGCTCTAGCACAGATACGCAGTATTTT. The rearrangement joins TRBV2 to TRBJ2-3; 8 bases fit TRBD2. This CDR3 has 15 residues. Per the germline V gene, CDR1 is SNHLY and CDR2 is FYNNEI. The trim removed 8 bases at V and 0 bases at J, leaving 7 bases unmatched.

The rearrangement joins TRBV11-2 to TRBJ2-3, with D uncertain. V was cut by 1 base and J by 1 base, with 9 bases left in between. The germline V gene has CDR1 SGHAT and CDR2 FQNNGV. The CDR3 sequence is 15 residues long. The CDR3 reads CASSLVNFGTDTQYF. DNA for the CDR3: TGTGCCAGCAGCTTAGTGAACTTCGGCACAGATACGCAGTATTTT.

The V gene is TRBV10-2, the J gene TRBJ1-1; 8 positions match TRBD1. J was trimmed by 5 bases and V by 2 bases; bases with no gene match: 1. This CDR3 has 13 residues. Germline V gene data show CDR1 as WSHSY and CDR2 as SAAADI. CDR3 coding DNA: TGCGCCAGCAGTGAGAACAGGGGGACTGAAGCTTTCTTT. Its translation is CASSENRGTEAFF.

V is TRBV5-4 and J is TRBJ2-1, with 13 bases that match TRBD2. Germline trimming cut 5 bases from V and 9 bases from J; bases unmatched to any gene: 20. In germline, CDR1 is SGHNT, CDR2 YYREEE (reference sequence). The CDR3 runs 19 residues. The CDR3 nucleotides read TGTGCCAGCAGGTCCGGGACTAGCGGGAAATTTTACTATAAGGCTGAGCAGTTCTTC. As protein: CASRSGTSGKFYYKAEQFF.

This chain joins TRBV5-1 and TRBJ2-5; 11 bases map to TRBD1. Trimming cost V 3 bases and J 5 bases; bases outside gene matches: 15. From germline, CDR1 is SGHRS and CDR2 YFSETQ. CDR3 length equals 18 residues. As DNA, the CDR3 is TGCGCCAGCAGCTCGCCACTCCGGGACAGGGGGATTGCGGAGACCCAGTACTTC. Residues: CASSSPLRDRGIAETQYF.

This clone was seen once. This CDR3 is also generated by other DNA sequences in the sample. This chain links TRBV29-1 with TRBJ1-5; 8 bases line up with TRBD1. The V gene's germline CDR1 is SQVTM and CDR2 ANQGSEA. V gave up 6 bases and J gave up 2 bases; unmatched junction bases: 3. The length of the CDR3 is 13 residues. CDR3 protein: CSVGQGRNQPQHF. CDR3 sequence (DNA): TGCAGCGTAGGACAGGGCCGCAATCAGCCCCAGCATTTT.

The chain combines TRBV11-3 with TRBJ2-7; 15 bases are a match to TRBD2. CDR1 SGHNT and CDR2 YENEEA come from the germline V gene. This CDR3 comprises 16 residues. J gave up 5 bases and V 9 bases, and 11 bases lay outside the gene matches. The CDR3 loop reads CARTSGLAGGPNEQYV. DNA of the CDR3: TGTGCCAGGACGAGTGGACTAGCGGGAGGGCCCAACGAGCAGTACGTC.

This chain connects TRBV5-1 to TRBJ1-2; 7 bases are shared with TRBD1. CDR1 SGHRS and CDR2 YFSETQ come from the germline V gene. The junction had 6 bases not matched to a gene; V was cut back by 0 bases and J by 4 bases. CDR3 length equals 15 residues. Written as DNA, the CDR3 is TGCGCCAGCAGCTTGGTTGGGACAGAGATCTATGGCTACACCTTC. Its protein is CASSLVGTEIYGYTF.

The J gene is TRBJ1-5, the V gene TRBV6-5; weak D call: TRBD1 (6 bases). CDR1 is MNHEY and CDR2 is SVGAGI in the germline V gene. The CDR3 runs 14 residues. V was cut by 6 bases and J by 5 bases, with 14 bases left in between. The CDR3 protein is CASSHRVIDQPQHF. The CDR3 DNA reads TGTGCCAGCAGCCACAGGGTAATCGATCAGCCCCAGCATTTT.

The rearrangement uses TRBV6-2 or TRBV6-3 and TRBJ1-5; D is unclear. The V gene lost 5 bases and the J gene lost 2 bases, with 7 bases spanning the gap. This CDR3 spans 13 amino acids. Germline V gene data show CDR1 as MNHEY and CDR2 as SVGEGT. CDR3 DNA sequence: TGTGCCAGCAGTCTAATTGGCAATCAGCCCCAGCATTTT. Amino acids: CASSLIGNQPQHF.

The genes are TRBV5-4 and TRBJ1-2, with D unclear. The CDR3 length is 14 residues. Germline V lookup: CDR1 SGHNT, CDR2 YYREEE (reference sequence). The V and J ends lost 4 bases and 6 bases respectively, with 16 bases between them. CDR3 in DNA: TGTGCCAGCAGCCTGGAGGGAGGGTTCAATGGCTACACCTTC. The encoded protein is CASSLEGGFNGYTF.

The CDR3 sequence: CASSGLANEQFF. Written as DNA, the CDR3 is TGTGCCAGCAGCGGACTAGCGAATGAGCAGTTCTTC. The rearrangement joins TRBV9 to TRBJ2-1; 8 bases are a match to TRBD2. Per the germline V gene, CDR1 is SGDLS and CDR2 is YYNGEE. After removal of 3 bases from V and 7 bases from J, the junction contained 0 bases not matched to a gene. CDR3 size: 12 residues.

The genes are TRBV7-9 and TRBJ2-1, with a tentative D call TRBD2 (6 bases). From germline, CDR1 is SEHNR and CDR2 FQNEAQ (reference sequence). The V and J ends lost 9 bases and 4 bases respectively, with 16 bases between them. The CDR3 loop spans 14 amino acids. This chain's CDR3 is CASLRSGGYNEQFF. Written as DNA, the CDR3 is TGTGCCAGTCTGCGTAGCGGAGGTTACAATGAGCAGTTCTTC.

The chain joins TRBV5-6 to TRBJ2-3; 8 bases agree with TRBD2. V lost 4 bases to trimming and J lost 5 bases; unmatched junction nucleotides: 9. Germline V lookup: CDR1 SGHDT, CDR2 YYEEEE. There are 15 residues in the CDR3. CDR3 residues: CASSIQAGVKDTQYF. The CDR3 nucleotides read TGTGCCAGCAGCATACAAGCGGGAGTGAAAGATACGCAGTATTTT.

The chain joins TRBV5-1 to TRBJ1-2, with D unclear. Looked up from germline, CDR1 is SGHRS and CDR2 is YFSETQ. The germline V and J ends were trimmed by 5 bases and 3 bases, with 8 bases remaining between them. CDR3 length: 12 residues. Here the CDR3 reads CASSPRDYGYTF. CDR3 DNA: TGCGCCAGCAGTCCCCGGGACTATGGCTACACCTTC.

The chain combines TRBV7-9 with TRBJ2-2, with D unresolved. V was shortened by 5 bases and J by 7 bases, with 11 bases between the two germline ends. This CDR3 is 13 amino acids long. In germline, CDR1 is SEHNR, CDR2 FQNEAQ (reference sequence). The CDR3 here is CASSPPSGGELFF. The CDR3 DNA sequence: TGTGCCAGCAGCCCCCCCTCGGGCGGGGAGCTGTTTTTT.

The J gene is TRBJ2-1, the V gene TRBV29-1; the match to TRBD2 covers 10 bases. Germline CDR1 SQVTM, CDR2 ANQGSEA. J lost 1 base, V lost 8 bases, and 11 bases had no gene match. The CDR3 totals 16 residues. CDR3 DNA sequence: TGCAGCTCACTAGCGGGATCAGCCCTATCCTACAATGAGCAGTTCTTC. Its protein product is CSSLAGSALSYNEQFF.

The chain couples TRBV7-7 to TRBJ2-5; 7 positions match TRBD2. Germline-derived CDR1 and CDR2 are SSHAT and FNYEAQ (reference sequence). There are 15 residues in the CDR3. Trimming removed 5 bases from V and 2 bases from J; junction bases left unmatched: 8. CDR3 nucleotides: TGTGCCAGCAGCCCTTTCCCTAGCGGACAAGAGACCCAGTACTTC. It translates to CASSPFPSGQETQYF.

This sequence joins TRBV4-3 and TRBJ2-2, with TRBD1 matching 7 bases. CDR3 length: 16 residues. Germline V lookup: CDR1 LGHNA, CDR2 YSLEER. V trimming: 2 bases; J trimming: 7 bases; junction bases outside the gene matches: 10. CDR3 protein: CASSQNLGQVSGELFF. The CDR3 nucleotides read TGCGCCAGCAGCCAAAACCTCGGACAGGTCAGCGGGGAGCTGTTTTTT.

The rearrangement joins TRBV11-2 to TRBJ2-5, with a weak D call TRBD1 (6 bases). V lost 1 base, J lost 5 bases, and 23 bases lay in between. The germline V gene has CDR1 SGHAT and CDR2 FQNNGV. The CDR3 runs to 18 residues. CDR3 nucleotides: TGTGCCAGCAGCTTAGTACAGGGTCGTCGTCATGACCGGGAGACCCAGTACTTC. It is translated as CASSLVQGRRHDRETQYF.

The rearrangement joins TRBV6-5 to TRBJ2-4, with D tentatively TRBD2 (6 bases). The V gene lost 0 bases and the J gene lost 7 bases, with 13 bases spanning the gap. CDR1 is MNHEY, CDR2 SVGAGI, per germline. The CDR3 consists of 15 residues. CDR3 sequence: CASSYSSRGLNIQYF. Here the CDR3 DNA reads TGTGCCAGCAGTTACTCGAGCCGGGGGTTGAACATTCAGTACTTC.

The CDR3 DNA is TGTGCCAGCAGTCCGAACTCGGATACGCAGTATTTT. Its translation: CASSPNSDTQYF. The chain has TRBV6-5 and TRBJ2-3; D is ambiguous. V lost 5 bases and J lost 6, with 9 bases in between. Germline CDR1 MNHEY, CDR2 SVGAGI. The CDR3 spans 12 residues.

The V call is TRBV5-5, the J call TRBJ1-1; TRBD1 is a possible D gene (6 bases). The CDR3 is made up of 13 amino acids. Trimming removed 9 bases from V and 6 bases from J, with 18 bases in between. Germline lookup yields CDR1 SGHKS and CDR2 YYEKEE (reference sequence). DNA for the CDR3: TGTGCCACCTCCCGGACAGCCGATTCTGAAGCTTTCTTT. This translates into CATSRTADSEAFF.

The rearrangement joins TRBV2 to TRBJ2-5; the match to TRBD1 covers 10 bases. With 9 bases clipped from V and 6 bases from J, the junction kept 7 bases outside the gene matches. Germline lookup yields CDR1 SNHLY and CDR2 FYNNEI. The CDR3 runs 13 residues. The CDR3, as DNA: TGTGCCAGTGGGGACAGGGGAGGACAGACCCAGTACTTC. The encoded protein is CASGDRGGQTQYF.

The J gene is TRBJ1-1, the V gene TRBV29-1; 12 bases match TRBD1. The CDR3 is made up of 15 amino acids. Germline loops: CDR1 SQVTM, CDR2 ANQGSEA. V trimming: 8 bases; J trimming: 2 bases; junction bases outside the gene matches: 9. CDR3 in amino acids: CSSAGTGGGNTEAFF. The DNA for the CDR3 is TGCAGCTCCGCCGGGACAGGGGGCGGAAACACTGAAGCTTTCTTT.